This T cell receptor (beta chain) originates from a study of shared clonotypes between healthy human individuals. Overall study context: Each donor's CD4 naive and CD4 memory cells filled three plates apiece, CD8 naive two, and CD8 memory one. The study's findings and limits: Clonotypes that were shared across a handful of donors made up around 5.5% of naive CD4 clonotypes.

TCRdb keeps only in-frame clones here, not all; method: immunoSEQ multiplex PCR. This sample carries 600,000 to 750,000 clones, roughly 87% of them seen once, and the ten largest clones take 34%. Notes on this clone: Its target is not known.

The source of this sequence is a man aged 18 to 29 in good health. Some clones in this sample may be carry-over from other donors' samples. The sequencing sample was made of memory CD8+ T cells from PBMCs. Subset of the sample: CD45RO+ cells pooled with CCR7-negative TemRA cells.

CDR3 loop: CASSLRNERGTELFF. Here the CDR3 DNA reads TGCGCCAGCAGCCTTCGAAACGAAAGGGGTACGGAGCTGTTTTTT. This rearrangement joins TRBV4-1 to TRBJ2-2, with TRBD1 as a possible D gene (5 bases). Germline loops: CDR1 MGHRA, CDR2 YSYEKL. The CDR3 sequence is 15 residues long. Trimming pared 4 bases from V and 10 bases from J, leaving 19 bases between.